The 28 T cell receptor beta chains below all came from one sample that was sequenced in a study of blood T cell repertoires in COVID-19. Sequencing used immunoSEQ multiplex PCR; TCRdb keeps in-frame clones, though not all of them. The sample shows over 55,000 clones, approximately 81% of them seen only once. The sequencing input was peripheral blood. Every receptor here comes from a man aged 50 to 60 with active COVID-19.

The V and J genes are TRBV6-5 and TRBJ1-6, with D possibly TRBD1 on 5 matching bases. Germline assignment: CDR1 MNHEY and CDR2 SVGAGI. The CDR3 loop spans 16 amino acids. V lost 0 bases to trimming and J lost 8 bases, with 14 bases between them. This CDR3 is CASSYSRRIGDSPLHF. The CDR3 bases are TGTGCCAGCAGTTACTCGAGGCGAATAGGGGATTCACCCCTCCACTTT.

This clone came up a few times. The chain couples TRBV5-1 to TRBJ1-3; D not resolved. V shed 4 bases and J shed 2 bases, with 10 bases lying between them. The length of the CDR3 is 14 residues. Germline assignment: CDR1 SGHRS and CDR2 YFSETQ. The CDR3 DNA sequence: TGCGCCAGCAGCCCCCAGGATCCTGGAAACACCATATATTTT. Its protein product is CASSPQDPGNTIYF.

The V call is TRBV29-1, the J call TRBJ2-5, with D perhaps matching TRBD2 (6 bases). Germline V gene sequence: CDR1 SQVTM, CDR2 ANQGSEA. The germline V and J ends were trimmed by 3 bases and 5 bases, with 19 bases remaining between them. The CDR3 totals 15 residues. CDR3 loop: CSVDGGVLSGETQYF. CDR3 in DNA: TGCAGCGTTGATGGAGGGGTCCTGTCGGGCGAGACCCAGTACTTC. The entire variable domain, with the rest obtained from reference TRBV29-1 and TRBJ2-5, is as follows: SAVISQKPSRDICQRGTSLTIQCQVDSQVTMMFWYRQQPGQSLTLIATANQGSEATYESGFVIDKFPISRPNLTFSTLTVSNMSPEDSSIYLCSVDGGVLSGETQYFGPGTRLLVL.

This chain joins TRBV7-9 and TRBJ2-3; a possible D gene is TRBD1 (5 bases). CDR3 length: 16 residues. Trimming stripped 6 bases from V and 5 bases from J, with 21 bases between. The germline V gene has CDR1 SEHNR and CDR2 FQNEAQ (reference sequence). CDR3 DNA: TGTGCCAGCAGTCGAAGACAGTCATCCCCGCAAGATACGCAGTATTTT. The encoded protein is CASSRRQSSPQDTQYF.

This rearrangement joins TRBV11-3 to TRBJ2-3, with 10 bases matching TRBD2. The CDR3 runs to 15 residues. V dropped 5 bases and J dropped 3; count of bases not matched to a gene: 5. The germline V gene encodes CDR1 SGHNT and CDR2 YENEEA. The CDR3 region has the DNA TGTGCCAGCAGCCTCGGGACTAGCGAGACAGATACGCAGTATTTT. Protein: CASSLGTSETDTQYF. Variable domain in full (rest from reference TRBV11-3 and TRBJ2-3): EAGVVQSPRYKIIEKKQPVAFWCNPISGHNTLYWYLQNLGQGPELLIRYENEEAVDDSQLPKDRFSAERLKGVDSTLKIQPAELGDSAVYLCASSLGTSETDTQYFGPGTRLTVL.

This sequence joins TRBV12-3 or TRBV12-4 and TRBJ2-7; possible D gene TRBD1, 6 bases. Trimming took 2 bases from V and 7 from J, leaving 12 bases between them. The CDR3 totals 13 residues. The CDR3 DNA reads TGTGCCAGCAGTTTAAATAATCAGGGGGAGCAGTACTTC. Protein product: CASSLNNQGEQYF.

This chain links TRBV5-1 with TRBJ2-7; 9 bases match TRBD1. There are 16 residues in the CDR3. J lost 5 bases, V lost 0 bases, and 9 bases had no gene match. CDR1 SGHRS and CDR2 YFSETQ come from the germline V gene. The CDR3 loop is CASSLGAGTGWDEQYF. CDR3 bases: TGCGCCAGCAGCTTGGGCGCGGGGACAGGGTGGGACGAGCAGTACTTC. Full variable domain (rest looked up from reference TRBV5-1 and TRBJ2-7): KAGVTQTPRYLIKTRGQQVTLSCSPISGHRSVSWYQQTPGQGLQFLFEYFSETQRNKGNFPGRFSGRQFSNSRSEMNVSTLELGDSALYLCASSLGAGTGWDEQYFGPGTRLTVT.

The chain has TRBV15 and TRBJ2-5, with TRBD2 matching over 14 bases. The germline CDR1 and CDR2 sequences are LNHNV and YYDKDF (reference sequence). The V gene end was trimmed by 3 bases and the J gene end by 3 bases; junction bases not matched to a gene: 6. CDR3 length: 17 amino acids. This chain's CDR3 is CATSRGSTSGGEETQYF. The CDR3, as DNA: TGTGCCACCAGCAGGGGTTCGACTAGCGGGGGGGAAGAGACCCAGTACTTC.

The rearrangement joins TRBV19 to TRBJ2-6; 8 positions agree with TRBD1. CDR3 length equals 19 residues. Germline CDR1 LNHDA, CDR2 SQIVND (reference sequence). Trimming cost V 3 bases and J 1 base; bases outside gene matches: 11. The CDR3 reads CASSITGQANPSGANVLTF. In DNA, the CDR3 is TGTGCCAGTAGTATTACGGGACAGGCGAATCCTTCTGGGGCCAACGTCCTGACTTTC.

The chain couples TRBV12-5 to TRBJ1-5, with D possibly TRBD1 on 5 matching bases. CDR3 length: 14 residues. Per the germline V gene, CDR1 is LGHNT and CDR2 is FRNRAP. The ends were cut back, 7 bases at V and 5 bases at J, with 15 bases in the middle. CDR3 DNA: TGTGCTAGTGCCAGTACAGGTCCGCATCAGCCCCAGCATTTT. Protein: CASASTGPHQPQHF. The whole variable domain, remainder taken from reference TRBV12-5 and TRBJ1-5, is DARVTQTPRHKVTEMGQEVTMRCQPILGHNTVFWYRQTMMQGLELLAYFRNRAPLDDSGMPKDRFSAEMPDATLATLKIQPSEPRDSAVYFCASASTGPHQPQHFGDGTRLSIL.

The CDR3 DNA sequence: TGTGCCAGCAGCGCCCGGACTAGCTTCCTTGAGCAGTTCTTC. Translation gives CASSARTSFLEQFF. V gene TRBV11-2 combines with J gene TRBJ2-1, with TRBD2 matching 8 bases. Losses at the gene ends were 5 bases for V and 9 bases for J; bases not matched to a gene: 9. The CDR3 runs to 14 residues. Germline CDR1 SGHAT, CDR2 FQNNGV.

This chain links TRBV5-1 with TRBJ2-7; possibly TRBD1 for D (6 bases). V was clipped by 1 base and J by 6 bases, with 17 bases between them. This CDR3 region has 15 residues. Germline lookup yields CDR1 SGHRS and CDR2 YFSETQ. CDR3 nucleotides: TGCGCCAGCAGCTTGCCACAGGGTGAGTCCGTCGAGCAGTACTTC. Translating gives CASSLPQGESVEQYF. Drawing the rest from reference TRBV5-1 and TRBJ2-7, the complete variable domain is KAGVTQTPRYLIKTRGQQVTLSCSPISGHRSVSWYQQTPGQGLQFLFEYFSETQRNKGNFPGRFSGRQFSNSRSEMNVSTLELGDSALYLCASSLPQGESVEQYFGPGTRLTVT.

The V and J genes are TRBV9 and TRBJ1-3, with a tentative D call TRBD1 (6 bases). CDR3 length: 16 residues. V lost 0 bases and J lost 0, with 10 bases in between. Per germline, CDR1 SGDLS and CDR2 YYNGEE. The CDR3 protein is CASSVGTATSGNTIYF. CDR3 DNA: TGTGCCAGCAGCGTAGGGACAGCGACCTCTGGAAACACCATATATTTT.

The V call is TRBV10-1, the J call TRBJ2-1; the D is unclear. Trimming removed 0 bases at V and 10 bases at J, with 10 bases between. The CDR3 runs to 13 residues. Germline-derived CDR1 and CDR2 are WNHNN and SYGVQD (reference sequence). This chain's CDR3 is CASSESRLREQFF. In nucleotides, the CDR3 is TGCGCCAGCAGTGAGTCGAGACTGCGGGAGCAGTTCTTC.

The chain is built from TRBV29-1 and TRBJ2-5; the D is unclear. The CDR3 has 15 amino acids. V dropped 6 bases and J dropped 3 bases, with 20 bases sitting between them. CDR1 SQVTM and CDR2 ANQGSEA come from the germline V gene. Here the CDR3 DNA reads TGCAGCGTCTTAGGATCGGCCTCGACTGAAGAGACCCAGTACTTC. This gives the protein CSVLGSASTEETQYF. Looking up the rest from reference TRBV29-1 and TRBJ2-5 gives the full variable domain: SAVISQKPSRDICQRGTSLTIQCQVDSQVTMMFWYRQQPGQSLTLIATANQGSEATYESGFVIDKFPISRPNLTFSTLTVSNMSPEDSSIYLCSVLGSASTEETQYFGPGTRLLVL.

V gene TRBV9 combines with J gene TRBJ2-1, with D unresolved. The CDR3 length is 13 residues. The V and J ends lost 0 bases and 6 bases respectively, with 7 bases between them. Germline CDR1 SGDLS, CDR2 YYNGEE. CDR3 in DNA: TGTGCCAGCAGCGTAGGCCCTACCAATGAGCAGTTCTTC. Its translation is CASSVGPTNEQFF.

This clone was recorded once. The V gene is TRBV6-5, the J gene TRBJ1-1, with TRBD1 as a possible D gene (6 bases). CDR1 is MNHEY and CDR2 is SVGAGI in the germline V gene. The CDR3 extends over 12 amino acids. V lost 10 bases and J 1 base, leaving 10 bases between the germline ends. CDR3 bases: TGTGCCACTAAGACAGGGAACACTGAAGCTTTCTTT. It yields the protein CATKTGNTEAFF.

This chain connects TRBV5-1 to TRBJ2-3; a weak D match, TRBD2 (5 bases). Germline V lookup: CDR1 SGHRS, CDR2 YFSETQ. V gave up 0 bases and J gave up 4 bases, with 12 bases separating them. The CDR3 is 15 amino acids. The CDR3 region has the DNA TGCGCCAGCAGCTTGGGTTCTAGCAGAGCAGATACGCAGTATTTT. Protein sequence: CASSLGSSRADTQYF.

This clone was found once. The chain carries TRBV5-1 and TRBJ2-5, with D possibly matching TRBD1 (5 bases). Trimming removed 5 bases at V and 5 bases at J, with 10 bases between. The CDR3 has 12 residues. The germline V gene encodes CDR1 SGHRS and CDR2 YFSETQ. The CDR3 DNA reads as TGCGCCAGCAGGACAGAACGGGAGACCCAGTACTTC. Its protein is CASRTERETQYF.

This clone was detected a few times. This chain links TRBV6-1 with TRBJ1-1; D gene ambiguous. Trimming removed 2 bases from V and 4 bases from J, with 17 bases in between. The CDR3 is made up of 16 amino acids. CDR1 is MNHNS, CDR2 SASEGT, per germline. Here the CDR3 DNA reads TGTGCCAGCAGTGAATACGGTGGACGGGATCGCACTGAAGCTTTCTTT. Protein sequence: CASSEYGGRDRTEAFF.

The table lists this clone with a count of one. The chain carries TRBV6-1 and TRBJ1-4; D might be TRBD1 (6 bases). With 3 bases removed from V and 9 bases from J, the gap between germline ends came to 17 bases. From germline, CDR1 is MNHNS and CDR2 SASEGT. The CDR3 is made up of 15 amino acids. CDR3 sequence: CASSEKGGVVKKLFF. CDR3 coding DNA: TGTGCCAGCAGTGAGAAAGGGGGAGTGGTAAAAAAACTGTTTTTT.

The rearrangement uses TRBV6-2 or TRBV6-3 and TRBJ2-7; 7 positions match TRBD2. V trimming: 5 bases; J trimming: 6 bases; junction bases outside the gene matches: 7. This CDR3 is built from 13 residues. Per the germline V gene, CDR1 is MNHEY and CDR2 is SVGEGT. As DNA, the CDR3 is TGTGCCAGCAGTAGGCGGGGGAGCGGCGAGCAGTACTTC. This encodes CASSRRGSGEQYF.

V is TRBV10-3 and J is TRBJ2-7; TRBD1 matches at 9 bases. The CDR3 sequence is 15 residues long. Losses at the gene ends were 4 bases for V and 2 bases for J; bases not matched to a gene: 6. Per the germline V gene, CDR1 is ENHRY and CDR2 is SYGVKD. CDR3 residues: CAISVGGQGTYEQYF. The CDR3 bases are TGTGCCATCAGTGTCGGGGGACAGGGAACCTACGAGCAGTACTTC.

The rearrangement joins TRBV18 to TRBJ2-3, with 7 positions matching TRBD2. V lost 3 bases to trimming and J lost 4 bases; unmatched junction nucleotides: 4. CDR3 size: 14 residues. Per the germline V gene, CDR1 is KGHSH and CDR2 is LQKENI. The CDR3 sequence is CASSPGGEPDTQYF. CDR3 sequence (DNA): TGTGCCAGCTCACCTGGGGGGGAGCCAGATACGCAGTATTTT.

V is TRBV12-3 or TRBV12-4 and J is TRBJ1-6; D possibly corresponds to TRBD1 (6 bases). V lost 3 bases and J lost 11, with 11 bases in between. This CDR3 spans 13 amino acids. DNA of the CDR3: TGTGCCAGCAGTTTGGGGGACATTCCACCCCTCCACTTT. It specifies CASSLGDIPPLHF.

The chain couples TRBV6-6 to TRBJ1-5; D may be TRBD1 (5 bases). V lost 7 bases, J lost 7 bases, and 14 bases lay in between. This CDR3 contains 13 residues. The germline V gene encodes CDR1 MNHNY and CDR2 SVGAGI (reference sequence). The CDR3 coding sequence is TGTGCCAGCAAAGAGGCAGGGTCCCAGCCCCAGCATTTT. Translation gives CASKEAGSQPQHF.

The chain employs TRBV4-2 and TRBJ2-5, with D perhaps TRBD1 (5 bases). V lost 1 base to trimming and J lost 4 bases, with 10 bases between them. Germline-derived CDR1 and CDR2 are LGHNA and YNFKEQ. This CDR3 is 14 amino acids long. CDR3 loop: CASSQGGRAETQYF. The CDR3 DNA sequence: TGTGCCAGCAGCCAAGGGGGCAGGGCAGAGACCCAGTACTTC.

V and J are TRBV9 and TRBJ1-3; D might be TRBD1 (6 bases). The CDR3 extends over 13 amino acids. Germline CDR1 reads SGDLS; CDR2 reads YYNGEE. Trimming took 4 bases from V and 3 from J, leaving 8 bases between them. The CDR3 sequence: CASSQGYGNTIYF. The CDR3 DNA is TGTGCCAGCAGCCAGGGGTATGGAAACACCATATATTTT.